This TCR beta chain was identified in a study of response to subunit inactivated influenza vaccine. Ten or more counts support this clonotype. TCRdb recomputed calls from the RT-PCR reads with MiXCR, one row per CDR3 protein. The profile shows hundreds of thousands of distinct CDR3 sequences, 7.6% of them singletons. The receptor's source is a man aged 50 to 69 who received an inactivated influenza vaccine. The material sequenced was PBMCs from blood, taken approximately 25 months after vaccination.

This chain's CDR3 is CASSPARGENTGELFF. The CDR3 bases are TGTGCCAGCAGTCCGGCGCGGGGAGAGAACACCGGGGAGCTGTTTTTT. The chain links TRBV12-3 or TRBV12-4 to TRBJ2-2; a possible D gene is TRBD2 (6 bases). The CDR3 is made up of 16 amino acids. The germline V and J ends were trimmed by 5 bases and 1 base, with 14 bases remaining between them.